These T cell receptor beta chains were read from a single sample in a study of T cell changes during pregnancy in multiple sclerosis. Only in-frame clones appear in the TCRdb table, and some are missing; sequencing was by immunoSEQ multiplex PCR. This sample has approximately 90,000 clones; 91% occur once, and the top ten carry over 1.5%. The sequencing here drew on peripheral blood, taken after pregnancy. The origin of the receptors is a female donor in good health, enrolled as a control in a pregnancy study. Both conserved end residues are part of each CDR3. D genes are given only for firm matches. The size field is filled for only some rows; it gives once, few, many or a size class.

>TRBV19|TRBJ2-7|.|TRBD2
TGTGCCAGTAGTATTGGGGGGGTAAGCTCCTACGAGCAGTACTTC
CASSIGGVSSYEQYF
>TRBV6-1|TRBJ1-2|.|.
TGTGCCAGCAGTGAAGCGCTACAGGGTCGAGGCTACACCTTC
CASSEALQGRGYTF
>TRBV7-2|TRBJ1-1|.|.
TGTGCCAGCCTCGGGGGGGGAGGGGTTAAGACTGAAGCTTTCTTT
CASLGGGGVKTEAFF
>TRBV7-2|TRBJ1-2|.|.
TGTGCCAGCAGCGCACGGACAGCAACTAACTATGGCTACACCTTC
CASSARTATNYGYTF
>TRBV15|TRBJ2-7|.|.
TGTGCCACCAGCAGAGAAGAAGCACAGGGCCTGTACGAGCAGTACTTC
CATSREEAQGLYEQYF
>TRBV7-8|TRBJ1-4|.|TRBD1
TGTGCCAGCAGCCAAGGGGGCGCGGGTGAAAAACTGTTTTTT
CASSQGGAGEKLFF
>TRBV7-2|TRBJ2-3|once|.
TGTGCCAGCAGATCCCCCGCCCCCAGGCGAGATACGCAGTATTTT
CASRSPAPRRDTQYF
>TRBV7-3|TRBJ1-2|.|TRBD1
TGTGCCAGCAGCCCTACAGGGGGCGCAGGCTACACCTTC
CASSPTGGAGYTF
>TRBV9|TRBJ2-1|.|TRBD2
TGTGCCAGCAGCGTAGCTCTCCTAGCGGGGGGGAACAATGAGCAGTTCTTC
CASSVALLAGGNNEQFF
>TRBV5-1|TRBJ2-2|.|.
TGCGCCAGCAGGGACAGCGCGAACACCGGGGAGCTGTTTTTT
CASRDSANTGELFF
>TRBV4-1|TRBJ1-4|.|TRBD1
TGCGCCAGCTGGGGGACAGGGGGCTCGGGTGAAAAACTGTTTTTT
CASWGTGGSGEKLFF
>TRBV29-1|TRBJ1-2|.|TRBD1
TGCAGCGTCGGAAAACAGGGGAACTATGGCTACACCTTC
CSVGKQGNYGYTF
>TRBV5-1|TRBJ1-2|.|.
TGCGCCAGCAGCTTGTTTACTACAGGGCGAGGCTACACCTTC
CASSLFTTGRGYTF
>TRBV9|TRBJ2-6|.|.
TGTGCCAGCAGCGTAGCCCCCCGGGCTGGGGCCAACGTCCTGACTTTC
CASSVAPRAGANVLTF
>TRBV11-1|TRBJ1-6|.|.
TGTGCCAGCAGCTTGGAGCGAGGATCACCCCTCCACTTT
CASSLERGSPLHF
>TRBV9|TRBJ1-1|.|.
TGTGCCAGCAGCGTCGCGTTGTATGGGGGGACTGAAGCTTTCTTT
CASSVALYGGTEAFF
>TRBV15|TRBJ2-7|.|TRBD1
TGTGCCACCAGCAATCAACAGGGGGAGTACGAGCAGTACTTC
CATSNQQGEYEQYF
>TRBV9|TRBJ1-2|.|TRBD1
TGTGCCAGCAGCGGCGTAGCCGGACAGGTCGGCGGCTACACCTTC
CASSGVAGQVGGYTF
>TRBV2|TRBJ1-1|once|.
TGTGCCAGCAGCAACCGACAGCCGAACACTGAAGCTTTCTTT
CASSNRQPNTEAFF
>TRBV12-5|TRBJ1-1|few|.
TGTGCTAGTGGCCTAGAGGCCTACACTGAAGCTTTCTTT
CASGLEAYTEAFF
>TRBV7-2|TRBJ1-3|.|.
TGTGCCAGCAGCTCGACAAATTTGAACACCATATATTTT
CASSSTNLNTIYF
>TRBV5-6|TRBJ1-2|.|.
TGTGCCAGCAGCTTGGGGGGGGGCCCCTATGGCTACACCTTC
CASSLGGGPYGYTF
>TRBV7-2|TRBJ2-5|.|TRBD1
TGTGCCAGCAGCCCAATGGGACAGGGGAAGACCCAGTACTTC
CASSPMGQGKTQYF
>TRBV18|TRBJ2-7|once|.
TGTGCCAGCTCACCACGCGGACAAAACCTCGAGCAGTACTTC
CASSPRGQNLEQYF
>TRBV19|TRBJ2-1|.|.
TGTGCCAGTAGTAGCGGAATTAGTACGATCTACAATGAGCAGTTCTTC
CASSSGISTIYNEQFF
>TRBV2|TRBJ1-1|few|TRBD1
TGTGCCAGCAGTGCGGACAGGGCACGGGGGAACACTGAAGCTTTCTTT
CASSADRARGNTEAFF
>TRBV15|TRBJ1-1|.|TRBD1
TGTGCCACCAGCGTGAGGGACAGTCACACTGAAGCTTTCTTT
CATSVRDSHTEAFF
>TRBV7-3|TRBJ1-1|.|TRBD1
TGTGCCAGCAGCTTACAGGGGGGCGAGCGGACTGAAGCTTTCTTT
CASSLQGGERTEAFF
>TRBV6-6|TRBJ2-7|.|TRBD1
TGTGCCAGCAGTTGGGACAGGGGAACCTACGAGCAGTACTTC
CASSWDRGTYEQYF
>TRBV5-4|TRBJ2-3|.|.
TGTGCCAGCAGCACGGCGGGCACAGATACGCAGTATTTT
CASSTAGTDTQYF
>TRBV6-5|TRBJ2-7|.|TRBD2
TGTGCCAGCAGTCCCGGACTAGTCTACGAGCAGTACTTC
CASSPGLVYEQYF
>TRBV6-6|TRBJ1-2|.|TRBD1
TGTGCCAGCAGGGGGACAGGAGAAAACTATGGCTACACCTTC
CASRGTGENYGYTF
>TRBV7-3|TRBJ2-2|.|.
TGTGCCAGCAGGGGCAGTACCGGGGAGCTGTTTTTT
CASRGSTGELFF
>TRBV7-2|TRBJ2-1|.|TRBD2
TGTGCCAGCAGCTTAGACGGGGGGGAGCAGTTCTTC
CASSLDGGEQFF
>TRBV7-2|TRBJ2-1|once|.
TGTGCCAGCAGCTTTGGCTCCCAAACGTCTAATGAGCAGTTCTTC
CASSFGSQTSNEQFF
>TRBV30|TRBJ1-3|.|.
TGTGCCTGGAGCCCCAGGTGGTCTGGAAACACCATATATTTT
CAWSPRWSGNTIYF
>TRBV2|TRBJ1-1|.|TRBD1
TGTGCCAGCAGCGCGTCCCGAGACAGGGGGCACACTGAAGCTTTCTTT
CASSASRDRGHTEAFF
>TRBV7-9|TRBJ2-1|.|.
TGTGCCAGCAGCCCCCAAGGGGGGGGTTTCTACAATGAGCAGTTCTTC
CASSPQGGGFYNEQFF
>TRBV6-5|TRBJ1-5|.|.
TGTGCCAGCAGTTCCACAGGTATCCAGCCCCAGCATTTT
CASSSTGIQPQHF
>TRBV10-3|TRBJ1-1|.|.
TGTGCCATCAGGGACGACAGGTCCGCGAACACTGAAGCTTTCTTT
CAIRDDRSANTEAFF
>TRBV19|TRBJ1-1|once|.
TGTGCCAGTAGTATAGGATCAGGGTATGAAGCTTTCTTT
CASSIGSGYEAFF
>TRBV4-3|TRBJ1-2|.|.
TGCGCCAGCAGCCAAGTTTACAGTCCCTATGGCTACACCTTC
CASSQVYSPYGYTF
>TRBV4-3|TRBJ2-2|.|TRBD2
TGCGCCAGCAGCCCCACTAGCGGGGGGGCTAAGAACACCGGGGAGCTGTTTTTT
CASSPTSGGAKNTGELFF
>TRBV7-9|TRBJ2-2|.|.
TGTGCCAGCAGTCGTCAGACAGGACGGTTCGGGGAGCTGTTTTTT
CASSRQTGRFGELFF
>TRBV27|TRBJ2-7|.|.
TGTGCCAGCAGTCAGGGTTGGGCCCCCTACGAGCAGTACTTC
CASSQGWAPYEQYF
>TRBV5-5|TRBJ1-2|few|.
TGTGCCAGCAGCCCGCAGGAACCTAACTATGGCTACACCTTC
CASSPQEPNYGYTF
>TRBV6-6|TRBJ1-2|.|.
TGTGCCAGCAGTTACTCGGTCAGCTATGGCTACACCTTC
CASSYSVSYGYTF
>TRBV28|TRBJ1-5|.|TRBD1
TGTGCCAGCAGTTTAGGGGACAGGGCCAATCAGCCCCAGCATTTT
CASSLGDRANQPQHF